These 16 T cell receptor beta chains share one sample of origin, sequenced in a study of cytomegalovirus exposure and HLA in healthy donors. Repertoires were generated with immunoSEQ multiplex PCR, while TCRdb's copy carries only in-frame clones and drops some. The data hold a few hundred thousand clones, with more than 80% observed a single time. The sequencing input was PBMCs. These receptors came from a woman between 18 and 29 years old in good health and CMV-seronegative.

The chain employs TRBV30 and TRBJ2-7; 9 bases match TRBD1. CDR3 length equals 15 residues. J was trimmed by 0 bases and V by 3 bases; bases with no gene match: 6. The germline CDR1 and CDR2 sequences are GTSNPN and SVGIG (reference sequence). This chain's CDR3 is CAWSATQGASYEQYF. CDR3 nucleotide sequence: TGTGCCTGGAGCGCTACACAGGGGGCCTCCTACGAGCAGTACTTC.

This chain links TRBV18 with TRBJ2-7, with 7 nucleotides matching TRBD1. With V trimmed by 3 bases and J by 2 bases, 4 bases remained unmatched. Germline CDR1 KGHSH, CDR2 LQKENI. The CDR3 is made up of 14 amino acids. This chain's CDR3 is CASSPPGQAYEQYF. In DNA, the CDR3 is TGTGCCAGCTCACCCCCAGGACAGGCCTACGAGCAGTACTTC.

The V and J genes are TRBV5-1 and TRBJ2-3; TRBD2 aligns across 7 bases. Germline V gene sequence: CDR1 SGHRS, CDR2 YFSETQ. The CDR3 is 15 amino acids. The V gene end was trimmed by 4 bases and the J gene end by 1 base; junction bases not matched to a gene: 6. CDR3 coding DNA: TGCGCCAGCAGCGCTAGCGGCTTCCGCACAGATACGCAGTATTTT. Its protein product is CASSASGFRTDTQYF.

This clone was detected once. The chain joins TRBV7-2 to TRBJ1-2; D not resolved. This CDR3 has 14 amino acids. Per germline, CDR1 SGHTA and CDR2 FQGNSA. V lost 5 bases and J lost 8, with 18 bases in between. The CDR3 region has the DNA TGTGCCAGCAGCCCAAATGTTATGAGGGAGGGCTACACCTTC. Translation gives CASSPNVMREGYTF. The whole variable domain, remainder taken from reference TRBV7-2 and TRBJ1-2, is GAGVSQSPSNKVTEKGKDVELRCDPISGHTALYWYRQSLGQGLEFLIYFQGNSAPDKSGLPSDRFSAERTGGSVSTLTIQRTQQEDSAVYLCASSPNVMREGYTFGSGTRLTVV.

This chain links TRBV5-1 with TRBJ2-7; 7 bases map to TRBD2. The junction had 8 bases not matched to a gene; V was cut back by 0 bases and J by 5 bases. The CDR3 length is 15 residues. The germline V gene encodes CDR1 SGHRS and CDR2 YFSETQ. CDR3 loop: CASSLATPSGHEQYF. CDR3 DNA sequence: TGCGCCAGCAGCTTGGCCACCCCTAGCGGCCACGAGCAGTACTTC.

The chain employs TRBV18 and TRBJ2-5; the match to TRBD1 covers 7 bases. Germline V gene sequence: CDR1 KGHSH, CDR2 LQKENI. The V gene end was trimmed by 6 bases and the J gene end by 2 bases; junction bases not matched to a gene: 3. This CDR3 contains 13 residues. This CDR3 is CASSGQVQETQYF. CDR3 DNA: TGTGCCAGCTCCGGACAGGTACAAGAGACCCAGTACTTC. Filled out from reference TRBV18 and TRBJ2-5, the complete variable domain reads NAGVMQNPRHLVRRRGQEARLRCSPMKGHSHVYWYRQLPEEGLKFMVYLQKENIIDESGMPKERFSAEFPKEGPSILRIQQVVRGDSAAYFCASSGQVQETQYFGPGTRLLVL.

Notes on this clone: The same CDR3 also results from other DNA sequences found in this sample. The gene calls are TRBV27 and TRBJ1-2, with 8 bases fitting TRBD1. This CDR3 is built from 13 residues. Germline trimming cut 2 bases from V and 7 bases from J; bases unmatched to any gene: 3. Per germline, CDR1 MNHEY and CDR2 SMNVEV (reference sequence). The CDR3 DNA reads TGTGCCAGCAGTTTAAGTACAGGGGGTGGCTACACCTTC. Protein: CASSLSTGGGYTF.

The chain employs TRBV2 and TRBJ2-5; D is undetermined. This CDR3 has 11 amino acids. CDR1 and CDR2 from the germline V gene are SNHLY and FYNNEI. V shed 6 bases and J shed 5 bases, with 7 bases lying between them. The CDR3 here is CASSATETQYF. In DNA form, the CDR3 reads TGTGCCAGCAGCGCGACTGAGACCCAGTACTTC.

The gene calls are TRBV15 and TRBJ2-1; TRBD1 is a possible D gene (5 bases). Germline V CDR1 and CDR2: LNHNV, YYDKDF (reference sequence). V lost 3 bases and J 8 bases, leaving 8 bases between the germline ends. The CDR3 covers 12 residues. This CDR3 is CATSRSGYEQFF. The CDR3 DNA follows: TGTGCCACCAGCAGGTCAGGGTATGAGCAGTTCTTC.

The CDR3 spells CASSQDPDEGGGAYEQYF. The CDR3 DNA follows: TGCGCCAGCAGCCAAGACCCTGATGAGGGCGGGGGAGCCTACGAGCAGTACTTC. The chain recombines TRBV4-1 with TRBJ2-7; the match to TRBD2 covers 7 bases. Germline V lookup: CDR1 MGHRA, CDR2 YSYEKL. The CDR3 contains 18 residues. With 0 bases clipped from V and 2 bases from J, the junction kept 13 bases outside the gene matches.

The genes are TRBV29-1 and TRBJ1-2, with D unresolved. The V and J ends lost 1 base and 6 bases respectively, with 9 bases between them. Germline V CDR1 and CDR2: SQVTM, ANQGSEA. This CDR3 spans 12 amino acids. The CDR3 loop reads CSVEGSTDGYTF. The CDR3 DNA reads TGCAGCGTTGAAGGTAGTACAGATGGCTACACCTTC.

The CDR3 spells CSVKFATGSSYEQYF. In DNA form, the CDR3 reads TGCAGCGTCAAATTTGCCACAGGGAGCTCCTACGAGCAGTACTTC. V usage is TRBV29-1 and J usage is TRBJ2-7, with D perhaps matching TRBD1 (6 bases). This CDR3 has 15 amino acids. V was clipped by 6 bases and J by 0 bases, with 18 bases between them. Looked up from germline, CDR1 is SQVTM and CDR2 is ANQGSEA.

In its sample, this clone was seen once. The chain is built from TRBV7-2 and TRBJ2-3; no reliable D call. CDR3 size: 14 residues. Trimming pared 1 base from V and 4 bases from J, leaving 9 bases between. Germline V gene lookup returns CDR1 SGHTA and CDR2 FQGNSA. The DNA of the CDR3 is TGTGCCAGCAGCTTAGTCTTATCGGCAGATACGCAGTATTTT. Translation: CASSLVLSADTQYF.

V and J are TRBV5-1 and TRBJ2-1; possibly TRBD1 for D (6 bases). The CDR3 length is 16 residues. Deletions cut 1 base from V and 4 bases from J, with 15 bases between. Per the germline V gene, CDR1 is SGHRS and CDR2 is YFSETQ. The CDR3 nucleotides are TGCGCCAGCAGCTTGAGGTCCACAGGGACGTACAATGAGCAGTTCTTC. As protein: CASSLRSTGTYNEQFF.

This chain links TRBV28 with TRBJ1-5; D might be TRBD1 (5 bases). Trimming stripped 6 bases from V and 1 base from J, with 13 bases between. The CDR3 is 15 residues long. Per germline, CDR1 MDHEN and CDR2 SYDVKM. CDR3 sequence: CASSQGSPSNQPQHF. DNA of the CDR3: TGTGCCAGCAGCCAGGGATCACCAAGCAATCAGCCCCAGCATTTT. The whole variable domain, remainder taken from reference TRBV28 and TRBJ1-5, is DVKVTQSSRYLVKRTGEKVFLECVQDMDHENMFWYRQDPGLGLRLIYFSYDVKMKEKGDIPEGYSVSREKKERFSLILESASTNQTSMYLCASSQGSPSNQPQHFGDGTRLSIL.

In the case of this clone: Mismatch with germline at one junction end may stem from a read error. This chain joins TRBV7-7 and TRBJ2-2, with TRBD1 identical over 7 bases. CDR3 size: 15 residues. CDR1 is SSHAT, CDR2 FNYEAQ, per germline (reference sequence). Here the CDR3 DNA reads TGTGCTAGCAGCCAAGAGGGGGCGGCAACCGGGGAGCTGTTTTTT. Protein sequence: CASSQEGAATGELFF.